The sequence of this T cell receptor beta chain was determined in a study of blood T cell repertoires in COVID-19. Study-wide context: Spain, Italy and the United States supplied samples that represented acute and convalescent COVID-19.

Using immunoSEQ multiplex PCR, the repertoire was profiled, and TCRdb retains in-frame clones only, with some absent. The sample consists of fewer than 200,000 clones, approximately 88% of them appearing once. Participants had their cohort set by participant-reported clinical history. The germline gives CDR1 LNHDA, CDR2 SQIVND (reference sequence). V lost 6 bases and J lost 3, with 11 bases in between. The CDR3 totals 14 residues. Sequencing was performed on PBMCs or T cells enriched from blood (not recorded which). The sequence derives from a woman under 30 who had recovered from COVID-19. V gene TRBV19 combines with J gene TRBJ2-2, with D perhaps TRBD1 (6 bases). The CDR3: CASSPDRDTGELFF. The CDR3 DNA reads TGTGCCAGTAGCCCGGACAGAGACACCGGGGAGCTGTTTTTT.